This T cell receptor (beta chain) appears in the sequencing data of a study of T cell responses to AZD1222 COVID-19 vaccine (dated by TCRdb to the early 2020s). Turning to the overall study: TCR sequencing was performed for about 250 trial participants, of whom about 200 were given two doses of AZD1222 and around 25 were given two doses of MenACWY control vaccine. Enrollment into the trials was organized by age into subgroups of 18-55, 56-69 and 70-plus years, and those subgroups contained roughly 140, 27 and 60 TCR-sequenced participants, respectively.

The time point label of this sample denotes: about 28 days (+/-7) after the second vaccine dose. This specimen's treatment or condition label, per the study, means: meningococcal conjugate vaccine given as trial control. Vaccinee samples came from UK trials COV001 and COV002, including a single-blind randomized controlled phase 2/3 trial of AZD1222 (ChAdOx1 nCoV-19) in healthy adults. For TCRbeta chain sequencing, PBMC samples from trial participants were taken at day 0 and at day 28 after the second dose. The CDR3 regions of human TCRbeta chains were subjected to immunosequencing. The authors processed their data as follows. TCRs in the repertoires were matched against a reference library of SARS-CoV-2-specific TCRs that had been generated with the MIRA antigen-specificity platform. Breadth meant the fraction of unique TCRs that were SARS-CoV-2-associated, whereas depth meant the fraction of total T cells that were SARS-CoV-2-associated. Each spike-specific TCR was assigned to its reactive spike region and to a CD4 or CD8 class using the MIRA data. Log10-transformed breadth and depth values were compared by one-way ANOVA with Sidak's multiple comparisons tests. TCRdb limited this immuneACCESS table to in-frame rearrangements with V and J called. A share of clones is missing; checked studies link under half to unresolved V genes, and the rest is unexplained. V, J and clone size are those of that table, while D and trimming were read from the DNA. This sample gives 140,000 or so clones in total; 91% of them show up just once. The ten largest make up 7.5% to 9.5% of the sample.

This clone appeared once. The specificity of this receptor is unknown. There are no base qualities to consult, and no much larger clone falls within one base. CDR1 and CDR2, per the germline V gene, are MNHEY and SVGAGI. Trimming costs V 0 bases and J 2 bases, and their ends lie 8 bases apart. The CDR3, cysteine through phenylalanine, is 14 amino acids long. The entry retains the CDR3 DNA only, 42 bases that are in frame from base 1. Paper-wide results and their limitations: Conclusions about previously exposed vaccinees were limited because only a handful of AZD1222 recipients were SARS-CoV-2 seropositive at baseline. Because no samples from the day 14 peak response were available, repertoires could be characterized only after the peak T cell response. The vaccine-associated CD4 TCRs covered the entire spike protein, and the dominant responses fell in regions 160-218 and 743-854. Most participants were white British and females outnumbered males, and the authors suggested that clonal diversity may have been underestimated. Reportedly, close to half of the unique spike-specific TCRs recognized epitopes lying outside the regions that are mutated in the B.1.351 and B.1.1.7 variants. The 56-69-year group was small, and its depth increase did not reach significance, likely because of low power. A significant rise in spike-specific TCR breadth and depth was observed after two AZD1222 doses relative to day 0 and relative to MenACWY recipients.

The TCR comes from an adult who received the MenACWY meningococcal vaccine as a control. This chain joins TRBV6-5 to TRBJ2-7, and the D gene may be TRBD2, 6 bases matching. Here the sequenced sample was peripheral blood, taken 28 days after the second dose of the MenACWY control vaccine. At the DNA level, the sequence is TGTGCCAGCAGTTACTCAGCGGGCGCCTACGAGCAGTACTTC. The translation is CASSYSAGAYEQYF.